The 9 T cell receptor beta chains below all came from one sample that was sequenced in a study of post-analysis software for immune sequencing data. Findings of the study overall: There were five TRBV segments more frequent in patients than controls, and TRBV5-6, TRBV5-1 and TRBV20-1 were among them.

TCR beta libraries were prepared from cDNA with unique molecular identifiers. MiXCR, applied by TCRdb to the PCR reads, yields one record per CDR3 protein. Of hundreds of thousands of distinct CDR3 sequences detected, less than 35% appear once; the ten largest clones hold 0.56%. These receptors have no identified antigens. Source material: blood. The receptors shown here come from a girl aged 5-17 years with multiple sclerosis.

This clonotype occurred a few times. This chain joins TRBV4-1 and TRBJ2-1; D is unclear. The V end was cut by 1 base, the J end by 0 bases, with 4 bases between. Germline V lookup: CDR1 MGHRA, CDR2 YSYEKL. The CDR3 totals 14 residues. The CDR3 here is CASSQASSYNEQFF. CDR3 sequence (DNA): TGCGCCAGCAGCCAAGCATCCTCCTACAATGAGCAGTTCTTC.

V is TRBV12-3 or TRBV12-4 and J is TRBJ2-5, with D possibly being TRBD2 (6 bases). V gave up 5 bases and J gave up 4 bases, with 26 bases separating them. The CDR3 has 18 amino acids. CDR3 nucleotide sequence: TGTGCCAGCAGTCCCCCCGGGCGGGGAACAACCGGGCGAGAGACCCAGTACTTC. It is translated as CASSPPGRGTTGRETQYF.

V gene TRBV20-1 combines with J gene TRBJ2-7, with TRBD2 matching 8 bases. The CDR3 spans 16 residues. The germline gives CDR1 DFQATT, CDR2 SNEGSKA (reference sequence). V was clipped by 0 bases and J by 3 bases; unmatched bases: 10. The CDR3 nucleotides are TGCAGTGCTAGAGATATCGGCGGGAGGCTTGTCTACGAGCAGTACTTC. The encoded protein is CSARDIGGRLVYEQYF.

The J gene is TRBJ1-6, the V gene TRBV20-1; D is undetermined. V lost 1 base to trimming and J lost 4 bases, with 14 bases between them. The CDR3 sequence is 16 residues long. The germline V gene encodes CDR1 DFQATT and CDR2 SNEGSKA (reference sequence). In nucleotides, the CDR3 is TGCAGTGCTAGAGCTTCGGGCAGCAATTATAATTCACCCCTCCACTTT. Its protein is CSARASGSNYNSPLHF.

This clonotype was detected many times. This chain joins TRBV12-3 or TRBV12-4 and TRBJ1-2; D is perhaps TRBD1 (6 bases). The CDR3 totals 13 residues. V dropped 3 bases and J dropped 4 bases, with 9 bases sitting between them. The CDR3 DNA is TGTGCCAGCAGTTTCGGAGGGGGCTATGGCTACACCTTC. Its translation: CASSFGGGYGYTF.

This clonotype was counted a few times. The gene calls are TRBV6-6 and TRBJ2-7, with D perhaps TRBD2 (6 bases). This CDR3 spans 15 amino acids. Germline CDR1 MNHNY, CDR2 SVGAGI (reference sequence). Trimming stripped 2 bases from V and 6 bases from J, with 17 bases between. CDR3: CASSYDSRTMSEQYF. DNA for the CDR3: TGTGCCAGCAGTTACGACAGCCGGACTATGAGCGAGCAGTACTTC.

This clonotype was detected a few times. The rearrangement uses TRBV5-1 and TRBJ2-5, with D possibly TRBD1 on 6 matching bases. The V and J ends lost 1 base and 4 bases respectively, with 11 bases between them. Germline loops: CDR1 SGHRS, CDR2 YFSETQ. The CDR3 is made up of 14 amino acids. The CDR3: CASSLNGQTETQYF. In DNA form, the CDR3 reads TGCGCCAGCAGCTTGAACGGACAGACAGAGACCCAGTACTTC.

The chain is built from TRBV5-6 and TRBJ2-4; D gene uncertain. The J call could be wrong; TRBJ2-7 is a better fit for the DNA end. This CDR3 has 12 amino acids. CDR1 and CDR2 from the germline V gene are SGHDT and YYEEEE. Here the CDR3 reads CASSSVYYEQYF. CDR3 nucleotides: TGTGCCAGCAGCTCCGTATACTACGAGCAGTACTTC.

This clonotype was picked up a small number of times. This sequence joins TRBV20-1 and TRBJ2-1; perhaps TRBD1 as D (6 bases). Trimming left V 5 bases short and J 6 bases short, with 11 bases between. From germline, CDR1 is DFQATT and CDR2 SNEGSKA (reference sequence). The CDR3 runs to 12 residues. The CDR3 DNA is TGCAGTGCTTTCAGGGGCACCAATGAGCAGTTCTTC. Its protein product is CSAFRGTNEQFF.